This T cell receptor (beta chain) originates from a study of blood T cell repertoires in COVID-19. The length of the CDR3 is 15 residues. The J segment lost 3 bases and the V segment lost 3 bases, leaving 6 bases of the junction unmatched. In germline, CDR1 is LNHDA, CDR2 SQIVND (reference sequence). Libraries were prepared by immunoSEQ multiplex PCR; TCRdb keeps only in-frame clonotypes and omits some of them. The sample holds 35,000 to 45,000 clones, 92% seen once. The V and J genes are TRBV19 and TRBJ2-7, with TRBD1 matching over 9 bases. The TCR comes from a man aged 45 to 65 with active COVID-19. Sequencing was performed on peripheral blood. In DNA form, the CDR3 reads TGTGCCAGTAGTATCGGCGGACAGGGGTTCTACGAGCAGTACTTC. It specifies CASSIGGQGFYEQYF.